The 3 T cell receptor beta chains in this list originate from one sample, sequenced in a study of T cell responses to AZD1222 COVID-19 vaccine (dated by TCRdb to about 2021). This specimen's time point label, interpreted: about 28 days (+/-7) after the second vaccine dose. The receptor library was made with the immunoSEQ multiplex PCR assay. TCRdb mirrors the immuneACCESS table, restricted to in-frame sequences. Some clones are absent from its copies; in checked studies, under half trace to an unresolved V gene, and the reason for the others is unknown. The sample data list around 270,000 clones, and approximately 94% of these were observed just once. The ten largest account for around 0.5% of the sample. Sequencing was performed on peripheral blood, taken 28 days after the second AZD1222 dose. The source of these receptors is an adult who received the AZD1222 COVID-19 vaccine.

This chain connects TRBV7-9 to TRBJ1-4; possible D gene TRBD1, 6 bases. The germline V gene encodes CDR1 SEHNR and CDR2 FQNEAQ (reference sequence). V shed 0 bases and J shed 0 bases, with 8 bases lying between them. This CDR3 region has 16 residues. The CDR3 region has the DNA TGTGCCAGCAGCTTAGCAGGGGGGTCAACTAATGAAAAACTGTTTTTT. Protein: CASSLAGGSTNEKLFF.

The chain joins TRBV15 to TRBJ1-1; D might be TRBD1 (5 bases). The germline V and J ends were trimmed by 1 base and 8 bases, with 14 bases remaining between them. Germline V lookup: CDR1 LNHNV, CDR2 YYDKDF (reference sequence). The length of the CDR3 is 14 residues. DNA of the CDR3: TGTGCCACCAGCAGAGGGACGGTTAACAGGGAAGCTTTCTTT. Encoded protein: CATSRGTVNREAFF.

The chain links TRBV5-1 to TRBJ1-5; D is possibly TRBD1 (6 bases). Trimming took off 4 bases at V and 5 bases at J, with 16 bases between the two ends. Germline CDR1 is SGHRS and CDR2 is YFSETQ. This CDR3 is 15 amino acids long. This CDR3 reads CASSPLAGADQPQHF. CDR3 sequence (DNA): TGCGCCAGCAGCCCCCTGGCAGGGGCCGATCAGCCCCAGCATTTT.